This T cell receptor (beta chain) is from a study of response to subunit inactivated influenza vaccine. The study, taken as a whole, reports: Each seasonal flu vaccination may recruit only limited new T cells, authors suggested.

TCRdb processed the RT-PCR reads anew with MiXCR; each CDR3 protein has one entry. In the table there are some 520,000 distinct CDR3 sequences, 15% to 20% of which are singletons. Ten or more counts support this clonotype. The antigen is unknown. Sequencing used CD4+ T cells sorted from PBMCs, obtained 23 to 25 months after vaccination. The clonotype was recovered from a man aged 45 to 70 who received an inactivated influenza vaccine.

The CDR3 sequence is CSVRDWGVNYGYTF. The DNA for the CDR3 is TGCAGCGTCCGGGACTGGGGGGTGAACTATGGCTACACCTTC. The rearrangement uses TRBV29-1 and TRBJ1-2; perhaps TRBD1 as D (5 bases). Germline V gene sequence: CDR1 SQVTM, CDR2 ANQGSEA. The CDR3 length is 14 residues. V was shortened by 6 bases and J by 2 bases, with 16 bases between the two germline ends.